This entry concerns a single T cell receptor (beta chain). These data originate in a study of blood T cell repertoires in COVID-19. Assay used: immunoSEQ multiplex PCR; TCRdb lists only in-frame clones, some missing. The table has approximately 65,000 clones, over 65% seen once. Germline trimming cut 2 bases from V and 4 bases from J; bases unmatched to any gene: 1. The CDR3 totals 14 residues. Germline V CDR1 and CDR2: MNHEY, SVGAGI. The source material was peripheral blood. The chain combines TRBV6-5 with TRBJ2-2; 7 nucleotides match TRBD1. The receptor comes from a human donor in a cohort sampled during active COVID-19. The CDR3 region has the DNA TGTGCCAGCAGTTACGGGACAGCCACCGGGGAGCTGTTTTTT. Encoded protein: CASSYGTATGELFF.